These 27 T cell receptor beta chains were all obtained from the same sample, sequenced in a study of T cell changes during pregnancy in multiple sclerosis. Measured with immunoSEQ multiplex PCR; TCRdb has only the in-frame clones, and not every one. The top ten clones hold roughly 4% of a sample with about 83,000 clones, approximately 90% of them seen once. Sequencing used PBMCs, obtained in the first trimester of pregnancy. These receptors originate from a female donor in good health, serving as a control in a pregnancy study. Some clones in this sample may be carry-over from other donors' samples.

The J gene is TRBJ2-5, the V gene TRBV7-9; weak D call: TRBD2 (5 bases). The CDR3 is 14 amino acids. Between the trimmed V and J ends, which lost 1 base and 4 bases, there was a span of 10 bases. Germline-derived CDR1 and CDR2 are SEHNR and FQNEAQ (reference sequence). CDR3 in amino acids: CASSLDLGAETQYF. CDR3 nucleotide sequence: TGTGCCAGCAGCTTAGATCTGGGAGCAGAGACCCAGTACTTC. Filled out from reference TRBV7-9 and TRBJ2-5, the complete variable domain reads DTGVSQNPRHKITKRGQNVTFRCDPISEHNRLYWYRQTLGQGPEFLTYFQNEAQLEKSRLLSDRFSAERPKGSFSTLEIQRTEQGDSAMYLCASSLDLGAETQYFGPGTRLLVL.

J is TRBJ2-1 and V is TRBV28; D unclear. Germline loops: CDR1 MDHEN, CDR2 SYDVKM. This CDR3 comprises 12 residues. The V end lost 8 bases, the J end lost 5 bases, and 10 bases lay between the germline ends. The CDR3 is CASRERNNEQFF. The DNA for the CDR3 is TGTGCCAGCCGCGAGCGTAACAATGAGCAGTTCTTC.

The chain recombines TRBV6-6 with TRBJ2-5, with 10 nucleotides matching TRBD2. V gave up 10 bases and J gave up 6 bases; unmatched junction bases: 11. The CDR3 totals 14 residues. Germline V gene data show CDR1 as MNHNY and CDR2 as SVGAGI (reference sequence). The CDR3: CAISGGAEAKTQYF. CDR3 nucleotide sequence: TGTGCCATCAGCGGGGGGGCCGAGGCGAAGACCCAGTACTTC.

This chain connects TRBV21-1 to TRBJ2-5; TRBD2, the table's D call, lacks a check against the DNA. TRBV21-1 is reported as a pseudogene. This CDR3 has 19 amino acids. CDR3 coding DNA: TGTGCCAGCAGCATGCCCCCGACTAGCGGGAGGGCCGATCAAGAGACCCAGTACTTC. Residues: CASSMPPTSGRADQETQYF.

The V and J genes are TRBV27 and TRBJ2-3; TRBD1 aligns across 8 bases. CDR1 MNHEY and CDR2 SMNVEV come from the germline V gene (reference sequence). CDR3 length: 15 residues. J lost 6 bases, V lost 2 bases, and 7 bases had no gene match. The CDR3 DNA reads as TGTGCCAGCAGTTTAACCAAGACAGGGGCTGATACGCAGTATTTT. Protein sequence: CASSLTKTGADTQYF.

CDR3: CASSPLGGMGGYTF. The CDR3 DNA follows: TGTGCCAGCAGTCCCCTGGGCGGGATGGGGGGCTACACCTTC. This rearrangement joins TRBV27 to TRBJ1-2, with D unclear. CDR3 length: 14 amino acids. The germline gives CDR1 MNHEY, CDR2 SMNVEV (reference sequence). V shed 5 bases and J shed 8 bases, with 18 bases lying between them.

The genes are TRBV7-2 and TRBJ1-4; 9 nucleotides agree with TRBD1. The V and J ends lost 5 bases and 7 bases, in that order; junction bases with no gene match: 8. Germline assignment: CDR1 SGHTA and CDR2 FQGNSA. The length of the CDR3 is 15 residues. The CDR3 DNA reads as TGTGCCAGCAGCGTACTTGGGACAGGGCGTGAAAAACTGTTTTTT. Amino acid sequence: CASSVLGTGREKLFF.

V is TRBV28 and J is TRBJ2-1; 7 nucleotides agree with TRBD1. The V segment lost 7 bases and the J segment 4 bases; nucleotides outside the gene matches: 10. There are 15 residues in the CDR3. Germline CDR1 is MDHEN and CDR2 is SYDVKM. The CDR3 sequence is CASKSPGTDYNEQFF. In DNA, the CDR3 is TGTGCCAGCAAGAGTCCCGGGACAGATTACAATGAGCAGTTCTTC.

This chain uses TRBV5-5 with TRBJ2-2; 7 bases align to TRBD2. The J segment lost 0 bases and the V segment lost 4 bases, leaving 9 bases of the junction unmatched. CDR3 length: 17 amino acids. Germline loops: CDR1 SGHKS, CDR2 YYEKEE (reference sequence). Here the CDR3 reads CASSQAPGLTNTGELFF. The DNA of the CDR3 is TGTGCCAGCAGCCAAGCCCCGGGACTAACGAACACCGGGGAGCTGTTTTTT.

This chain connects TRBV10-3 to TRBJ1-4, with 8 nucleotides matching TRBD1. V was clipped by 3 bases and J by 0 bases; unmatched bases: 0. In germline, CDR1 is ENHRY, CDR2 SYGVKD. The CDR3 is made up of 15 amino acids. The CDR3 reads CAISEQGATNEKLFF. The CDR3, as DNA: TGTGCCATCAGTGAACAGGGGGCAACTAATGAAAAACTGTTTTTT.

The CDR3 reads CASSPGGELFF. The CDR3 nucleotides are TGTGCCAGCAGCCCAGGAGGGGAGCTGTTTTTT. J is TRBJ2-2 and V is TRBV7-8; D unresolved. Germline V gives CDR1 SGHVS, CDR2 FQNEAQ. V lost 5 bases, J lost 8 bases, and 6 bases lay in between. The CDR3 covers 11 residues.

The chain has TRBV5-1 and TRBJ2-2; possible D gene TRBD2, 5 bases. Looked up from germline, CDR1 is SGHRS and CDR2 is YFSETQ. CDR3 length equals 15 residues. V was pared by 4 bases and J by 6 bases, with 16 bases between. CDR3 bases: TGCGCCAGCAGCCCGAGGGCAGGTCGGGCCGGGGAGCTGTTTTTT. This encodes CASSPRAGRAGELFF.

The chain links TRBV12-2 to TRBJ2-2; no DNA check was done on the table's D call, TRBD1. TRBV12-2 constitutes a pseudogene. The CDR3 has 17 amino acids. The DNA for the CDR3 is TGTGCAAGTCGCTGGATCACCGGGACAGGGACGACCGGGGAGCTGTTTTTT. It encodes CASRWITGTGTTGELFF.

CDR3 protein: CASSSRLGGTEAFF. Written as DNA, the CDR3 is TGTGCCAGTAGTTCCCGGCTGGGGGGCACTGAAGCTTTCTTT. The rearrangement links TRBV19 to TRBJ1-1; the D gene is possibly TRBD1 (5 bases). The CDR3 contains 14 residues. Trimming stripped 5 bases from V and 4 bases from J, with 14 bases between. Germline CDR1 reads LNHDA; CDR2 reads SQIVND (reference sequence).

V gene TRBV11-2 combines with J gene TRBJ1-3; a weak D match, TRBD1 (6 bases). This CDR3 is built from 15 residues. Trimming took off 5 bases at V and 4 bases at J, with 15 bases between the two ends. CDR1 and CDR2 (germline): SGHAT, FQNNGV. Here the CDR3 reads CASSHRVGTGNTIYF. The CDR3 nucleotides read TGTGCCAGCAGCCACAGGGTCGGGACAGGAAACACCATATATTTT.

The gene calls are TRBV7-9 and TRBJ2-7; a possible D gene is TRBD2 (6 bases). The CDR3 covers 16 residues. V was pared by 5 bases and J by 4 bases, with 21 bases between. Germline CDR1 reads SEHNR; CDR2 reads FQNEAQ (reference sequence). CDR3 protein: CASSTLGGDSFYEQYF. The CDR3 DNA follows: TGTGCCAGCAGCACACTCGGAGGGGATAGTTTTTACGAGCAGTACTTC.

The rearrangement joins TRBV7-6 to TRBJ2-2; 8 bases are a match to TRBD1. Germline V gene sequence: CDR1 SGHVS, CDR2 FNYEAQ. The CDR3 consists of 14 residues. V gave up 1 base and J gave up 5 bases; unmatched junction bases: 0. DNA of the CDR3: TGTGCCAGCAGCTTAGGGACAGGGACCGGGGAGCTGTTTTTT. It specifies CASSLGTGTGELFF.

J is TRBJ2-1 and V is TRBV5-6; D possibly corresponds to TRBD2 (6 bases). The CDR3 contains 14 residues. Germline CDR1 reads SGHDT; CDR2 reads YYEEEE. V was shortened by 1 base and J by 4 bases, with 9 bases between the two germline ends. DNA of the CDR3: TGTGCCAGCAGCTTGACGGGAGCATACAATGAGCAGTTCTTC. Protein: CASSLTGAYNEQFF.

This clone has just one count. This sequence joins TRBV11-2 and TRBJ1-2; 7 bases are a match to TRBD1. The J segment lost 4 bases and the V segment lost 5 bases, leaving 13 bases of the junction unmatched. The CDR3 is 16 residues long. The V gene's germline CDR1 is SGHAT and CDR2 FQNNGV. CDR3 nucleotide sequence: TGTGCCAGCAGCCCACTCCCAGGGGGAGCTAGCTATGGCTACACCTTC. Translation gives CASSPLPGGASYGYTF.

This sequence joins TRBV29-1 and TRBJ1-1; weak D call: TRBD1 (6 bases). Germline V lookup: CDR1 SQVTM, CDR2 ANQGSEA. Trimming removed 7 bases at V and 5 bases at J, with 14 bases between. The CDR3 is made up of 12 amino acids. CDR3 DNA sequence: TGCAGCGCCGGACAGTGGGGGACTGAAGCTTTCTTT. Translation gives CSAGQWGTEAFF. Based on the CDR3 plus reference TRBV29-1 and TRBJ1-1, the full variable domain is SAVISQKPSRDICQRGTSLTIQCQVDSQVTMMFWYRQQPGQSLTLIATANQGSEATYESGFVIDKFPISRPNLTFSTLTVSNMSPEDSSIYLCSAGQWGTEAFFGQGTRLTVV.

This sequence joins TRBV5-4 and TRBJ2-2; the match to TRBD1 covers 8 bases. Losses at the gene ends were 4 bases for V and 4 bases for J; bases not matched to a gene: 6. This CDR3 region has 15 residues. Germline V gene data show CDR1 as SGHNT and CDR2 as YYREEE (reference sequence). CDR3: CASSVDRGSTGELFF. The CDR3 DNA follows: TGTGCCAGCAGCGTAGACAGGGGTAGCACCGGGGAGCTGTTTTTT.

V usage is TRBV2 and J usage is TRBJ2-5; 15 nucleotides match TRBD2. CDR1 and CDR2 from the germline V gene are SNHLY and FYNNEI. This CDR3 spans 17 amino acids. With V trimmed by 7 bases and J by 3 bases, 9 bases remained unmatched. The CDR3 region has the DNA TGTGCCAGCACTAGGACTAGCGGGGGGGCCTGGGAAGAGACCCAGTACTTC. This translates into CASTRTSGGAWEETQYF.

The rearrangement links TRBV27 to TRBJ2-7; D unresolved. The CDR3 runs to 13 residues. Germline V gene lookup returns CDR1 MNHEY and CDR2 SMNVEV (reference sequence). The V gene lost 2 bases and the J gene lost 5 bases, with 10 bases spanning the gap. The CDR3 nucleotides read TGTGCCAGCAGTTTACTCCGGAGTGACGAGCAGTACTTC. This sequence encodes CASSLLRSDEQYF.

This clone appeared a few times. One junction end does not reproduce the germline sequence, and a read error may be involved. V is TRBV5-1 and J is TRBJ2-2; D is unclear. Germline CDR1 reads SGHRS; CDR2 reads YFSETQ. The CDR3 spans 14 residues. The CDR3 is CASSLALDTGELFF. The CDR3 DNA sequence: TGTGCCAGCAGCTTGGCGCTAGACACCGGGGAGCTGTTTTTT.

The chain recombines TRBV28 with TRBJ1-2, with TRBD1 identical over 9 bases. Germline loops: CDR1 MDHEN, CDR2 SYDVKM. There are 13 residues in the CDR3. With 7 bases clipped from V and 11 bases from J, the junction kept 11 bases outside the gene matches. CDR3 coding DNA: TGTGCCAGCACTCTGGGGACAGGGACGTGGTACACCTTC. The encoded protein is CASTLGTGTWYTF.

DNA of the CDR3: TGTGCCAGCAGCTTCGGGGAATCGCGGGCTTTCTTT. Protein product: CASSFGESRAFF. The J gene is TRBJ1-1, the V gene TRBV7-2; D not certain. Germline assignment: CDR1 SGHTA and CDR2 FQGNSA. The CDR3 spans 12 residues. Trimming removed 3 bases from V and 11 bases from J, with 13 bases in between.

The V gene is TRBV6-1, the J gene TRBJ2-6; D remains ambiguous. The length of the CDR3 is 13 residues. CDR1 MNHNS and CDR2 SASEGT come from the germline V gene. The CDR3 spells CAAQVAGANVLTF. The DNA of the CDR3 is TGTGCAGCCCAAGTGGCTGGGGCCAACGTCCTGACTTTC.